Listed below are T cell receptor beta chains from one sample, sequenced in a study of CD8 T cells in ankylosing spondylitis. TCRdb reprocessed the 5' RACE reads via MiXCR and lists one record per CDR3 protein. The data hold under 200,000 distinct CDR3 sequences, with about 9.9% observed a single time. Sequences were obtained from blood, either unsorted or a sorted T cell fraction (not recorded which). These receptors were taken from a male donor with ankylosing spondylitis or in good health (not recorded which). Each CDR3 is given with its conserved first and last residue. The D gene is left open where the match is weak. Where a row states a size, it is once, few, many or the class of an expanded clone; other rows omit it.

clone_size	d_call	v_call	j_call	cdr3_nt	cdr3_aa
NA	NA	TRBV7-2	TRBJ2-7	TGTGCCAGCAGCTTAATAGGCTCCTACGAGCAGTACTTC	CASSLIGSYEQYF
NA	NA	TRBV11-2	TRBJ2-3	TGTGCCAGCAGCTTGAGCCGGTTTTCCACAGATACGCAGTATTTT	CASSLSRFSTDTQYF
many	NA	TRBV11-2	TRBJ2-1	TGTGCCAGCGGCTCCTACAATGAGCAGTTCTTC	CASGSYNEQFF
NA	TRBD1	TRBV11-3	TRBJ2-1	TGTGCCAGCAGCACAGGGGTTGGGGAGCAGTTCTTC	CASSTGVGEQFF
many	NA	TRBV15	TRBJ2-7	TGTGCCACCAGCAGAGAACCTCAGGAACTCGGGAACGAGCAGTACTTC	CATSREPQELGNEQYF
many	TRBD1	TRBV11-2	TRBJ2-1	TGTGCCAGCAGCCTAAGGGACAGGGCAGACAATGAGCAGTTCTTC	CASSLRDRADNEQFF
many	TRBD1	TRBV7-8	TRBJ2-5	TGTGCCAGCAGCTCGGGACAGTCGCAAGAGACCCAGTACTTC	CASSSGQSQETQYF
many	TRBD2	TRBV19	TRBJ2-1	TGTGCCAGTAGTATAGGACTAGCGGGCGACGAGAATGAGCAGTTCTTC	CASSIGLAGDENEQFF
few	TRBD2	TRBV6-1	TRBJ2-3	TGTGCCAGCAGTAAGCCCCTAGCGGGGGGGGCAGATACGCAGTATTTT	CASSKPLAGGADTQYF
many	NA	TRBV24-1	TRBJ2-1	TGTGCCACCAGTGATTTGGGGGCGAGTTCCTACAATGAGCAGTTCTTC	CATSDLGASSYNEQFF
NA	TRBD2	TRBV7-8	TRBJ2-3	TGTGCCAGCAGCTTCGCGGGGGGGCTTGGAGATACGCAGTATTTT	CASSFAGGLGDTQYF
few	NA	TRBV7-2	TRBJ2-5	TGTGCCAGCAGCTTAGTAAATGGGGGAGAGACCCAGTACTTC	CASSLVNGGETQYF
many	TRBD1	TRBV28	TRBJ2-1	TGTGCCAGCCTCCCCTTGGACAGGGGCCCCAACAATGAGCAGTTCTTC	CASLPLDRGPNNEQFF
many	TRBD1	TRBV6-5	TRBJ1-2	TGTGCCAGCAGTTCCGGGACAGTGGGCGGCTACACCTTC	CASSSGTVGGYTF
few	NA	TRBV5-1	TRBJ2-2	TGCGCCAGCAGCTTGGGACAGGAGATAGGCGGGGAGCTGTTTTTT	CASSLGQEIGGELFF
few	TRBD1	TRBV4-3	TRBJ2-1	TGCGCCAGCAGCCAAGAAGGTATAGGACAGGGCAATGAGCAGTTCTTC	CASSQEGIGQGNEQFF
many	TRBD1	TRBV20-1	TRBJ2-1	TGCAGTGCTCGGAGACAGGGGATCAGCCACAATGAGCAGTTCTTC	CSARRQGISHNEQFF
NA	NA	TRBV7-9	TRBJ2-3	TGTGCCAGCAGCTCGACGAGGGCACCAGATACGCAGTATTTT	CASSSTRAPDTQYF
few	TRBD2	TRBV29-1	TRBJ2-1	TGCAGCGTTAGACTAGCGGGAGGAAGGTACAATGAGCAGTTCTTC	CSVRLAGGRYNEQFF
many	NA	TRBV2	TRBJ2-2	TGTGCCAGCAGTGAAATCCGGGGGAACTCCGGGGAGCTGTTTTTT	CASSEIRGNSGELFF
few	TRBD1	TRBV29-1	TRBJ2-3	TGCAGCGTCCGGGACAGGGGAGCAGATACGCAGTATTTT	CSVRDRGADTQYF
many	TRBD2	TRBV24-1	TRBJ2-3	TGTGCCACCAGTGACCCAGGACTAGCGGGAGTTGATACGCAGTATTTT	CATSDPGLAGVDTQYF
many	NA	TRBV5-1	TRBJ2-2	TGCGCCAGCAGCTCCTACTTGAACACCGGGGAGCTGTTTTTT	CASSSYLNTGELFF
many	NA	TRBV12-3/TRBV12-4	TRBJ2-5	TGTGCCAGCAGCCTGCTCCTCGGGAACCAAGAGACCCAGTACTTC	CASSLLLGNQETQYF
NA	NA	TRBV6-1	TRBJ2-7	TGTGCCAGCAGCGGGACCACCTACGAGCAGTACTTC	CASSGTTYEQYF
NA	TRBD2	TRBV5-4	TRBJ2-1	TGTGCCAGCAGCTTGATTAGCGGGAGGGCGAATGAGCAGTTCTTC	CASSLISGRANEQFF
many	NA	TRBV3-1	TRBJ1-2	TGTGCCAGCAGCCAAGCCGACAGGCCCAACTATGGCTACACCTTC	CASSQADRPNYGYTF
many	TRBD2	TRBV7-8	TRBJ2-5	TGTGCCAGCAGCTTAGATGCGGGGGTTCAAGAGACCCAGTACTTC	CASSLDAGVQETQYF
NA	NA	TRBV14	TRBJ2-5	TGTGCCAGCAGCCACAGCCAAGAGACCCAGTACTTC	CASSHSQETQYF
NA	NA	TRBV11-3	TRBJ1-6	TGTGCCAGCAGCTTAGATCCGGGTCAGAGCCAAACAAATTCACCCCTCCACTTT	CASSLDPGQSQTNSPLHF
many	NA	TRBV5-5	TRBJ1-2	TGTGCCAGCAGCTTGTTGGGGATCCCTAACTATGGCTACACCTTC	CASSLLGIPNYGYTF
many	TRBD2	TRBV24-1	TRBJ2-3	TGTGCCACCAGTGACCCAAGGACTAGCACGACAGATACGCAGTATTTT	CATSDPRTSTTDTQYF
many	NA	TRBV29-1	TRBJ1-1	TGCAGCGTTGTAACCAACACTGAAGCTTTCTTT	CSVVTNTEAFF
many	NA	TRBV6-1	TRBJ1-1	TGTGCCAGCAGTACAACAGTGAACACTGAAGCTTTCTTT	CASSTTVNTEAFF
few	TRBD1	TRBV29-1	TRBJ1-1	TGCAGCGTTGCACCATCGACAGGGAAAACTGAAGCTTTCTTT	CSVAPSTGKTEAFF
few	NA	TRBV7-9	TRBJ1-1	TGTGCCAGCAGCCAGGGTGGCACTGAAGCTTTCTTT	CASSQGGTEAFF
many	NA	TRBV29-1	TRBJ2-2	TGCAGCGTTCGGGTCGCGAACACCGGGGAGCTGTTTTTT	CSVRVANTGELFF
NA	TRBD2	TRBV20-1	TRBJ2-5	TGCAGTAGCAGAAAGCGGGGGGGTCAAGAGACCCAGTACTTC	CSSRKRGGQETQYF
NA	NA	TRBV6-5	TRBJ2-3	TGTGCCAGCAGTTATCCCTCAGGGTCGGATACGCAGTATTTT	CASSYPSGSDTQYF
NA	NA	TRBV7-9	TRBJ2-1	TGTGCCAGCGGACAAGATATCAATGAGCAGTTCTTC	CASGQDINEQFF
NA	NA	TRBV11-2	TRBJ2-1	TGTGCCAGCAGCCCCGGGGAGAATGAGCAGTTCTTC	CASSPGENEQFF
many	NA	TRBV20-1	TRBJ2-1	TGCAGCTTTTTTCAGGGGGGCTTCGATGAGCAGTTCTTC	CSFFQGGFDEQFF
many	NA	TRBV5-1	TRBJ1-4	TGCGCCAGCAGCCCCGCGGAAGACGCTAATGAAAAACTGTTTTTT	CASSPAEDANEKLFF
NA	NA	TRBV11-2	TRBJ2-2	TGTGCCAGCAGCTTGGATGGGGCCACCGGGGAGCTGTTTTTT	CASSLDGATGELFF
many	TRBD1	TRBV20-1	TRBJ1-1	TGCAGTGCTAGGTCGGGACAGATGAACACTGAAGCTTTCTTT	CSARSGQMNTEAFF